One sample yielded the 19 T cell receptor beta chains listed below, sequenced in a study of cytomegalovirus exposure and HLA in healthy donors. The study ran its PCR with 60 Vbeta and 13 Jbeta primers. Sequencing was performed with immunoSEQ multiplex PCR; in TCRdb, only in-frame clones are kept and a portion is missing. The repertoire has fewer than 200,000 clones, around 83% of them found once; the top ten carry just over 2.5%. The sample consisted of PBMCs. The receptors here all came from a man aged 25-40 years in good health and CMV-seropositive.

The chain links TRBV5-1 to TRBJ1-1; D unresolved. V gave up 0 bases and J gave up 4 bases, with 10 bases separating them. Germline V gene lookup returns CDR1 SGHRS and CDR2 YFSETQ. The CDR3 has 14 amino acids. CDR3 amino acids: CASSLALIGTEAFF. The CDR3 nucleotides are TGCGCCAGCAGCTTGGCCCTGATCGGCACTGAAGCTTTCTTT.

J is TRBJ1-1 and V is TRBV7-9; a possible D gene is TRBD1 (6 bases). This CDR3 has 11 residues. V was trimmed by 10 bases and J by 4 bases, leaving 10 bases between them. Germline values: CDR1 SEHNR, CDR2 FQNEAQ (reference sequence). The CDR3: CATQGGTEAFF. CDR3 nucleotide sequence: TGTGCCACCCAAGGGGGCACTGAAGCTTTCTTT.

This rearrangement joins TRBV15 to TRBJ1-3; 7 bases fit TRBD1. Trimming at V came to 3 bases and at J to 2 bases, leaving 10 bases not matched to a gene. This CDR3 spans 17 amino acids. CDR1 LNHNV and CDR2 YYDKDF come from the germline V gene (reference sequence). Written as DNA, the CDR3 is TGTGCCACCAGCAGCTCTTCAGGGGGTAGCGCTGGAAACACCATATATTTT. Translation: CATSSSSGGSAGNTIYF.

This clone showed up just once. This chain connects TRBV18 to TRBJ2-3, with TRBD2 matching 8 bases. The germline V gene has CDR1 KGHSH and CDR2 LQKENI. Trimming took 5 bases from V and 0 from J; bases not matched to a gene: 4. The CDR3 covers 15 residues. CDR3 residues: CASSSSSGSTDTQYF. In DNA, the CDR3 is TGTGCCAGCTCATCCTCTAGCGGGAGCACAGATACGCAGTATTTT.

The chain joins TRBV2 to TRBJ2-5; 7 nucleotides match TRBD1. Trimming at V came to 6 bases and at J to 1 base, leaving 8 bases not matched to a gene. This CDR3 is 15 amino acids long. The germline V gene encodes CDR1 SNHLY and CDR2 FYNNEI. The DNA of the CDR3 is TGTGCCAGCAGATTGACAGGGTCCATCCAAGAGACCCAGTACTTC. It specifies CASRLTGSIQETQYF.

V is TRBV18 and J is TRBJ2-3; D perhaps matches TRBD2 (6 bases). Germline V gene lookup returns CDR1 KGHSH and CDR2 LQKENI. Trimming removed 1 base from V and 0 bases from J, with 8 bases in between. The CDR3 contains 15 residues. The chain's CDR3 is CASSPRGDSTDTQYF. DNA for the CDR3: TGTGCCAGCTCACCACGGGGGGATAGCACAGATACGCAGTATTTT.

This clone was observed a handful of times. One end of the junction fails to match germline, which may point to a read error. The rearrangement joins TRBV6-5 to TRBJ1-1; 7 positions agree with TRBD1. The CDR3 extends over 12 amino acids. Germline CDR1 and CDR2: MNHEY and SVGAGI. CDR3 sequence: CASRLGTALDDF. The CDR3 nucleotides read TGTGCCAGCCGCCTCGGGACAGCTCTTGACGATTTT.

V usage is TRBV10-3 and J usage is TRBJ1-3; D might be TRBD1 (6 bases). CDR3 length: 14 amino acids. Germline-derived CDR1 and CDR2 are ENHRY and SYGVKD. Trimming left V 4 bases short and J 8 bases short, with 15 bases between. The CDR3 nucleotides are TGTGCCATCAGTGTTTCACAGGGTGAGGACACCATATATTTT. This translates into CAISVSQGEDTIYF.

The V and J genes are TRBV6-6 and TRBJ2-5; perhaps TRBD1 as D (5 bases). Trimming pared 6 bases from V and 3 bases from J, leaving 14 bases between. Germline lookup yields CDR1 MNHNY and CDR2 SVGAGI (reference sequence). There are 14 residues in the CDR3. The CDR3 spells CASSLVSREETQYF. The CDR3 DNA sequence: TGTGCCAGCAGCCTTGTGTCCAGGGAAGAGACCCAGTACTTC.

The gene calls are TRBV7-9 and TRBJ1-1; 10 nucleotides match TRBD1. Germline CDR1 reads SEHNR; CDR2 reads FQNEAQ (reference sequence). The CDR3 length is 15 residues. V dropped 5 bases and J dropped 4; count of bases not matched to a gene: 7. Written as DNA, the CDR3 is TGTGCCAGCAGCCCTAGACAGGGGGCGAGCACTGAAGCTTTCTTT. Translation: CASSPRQGASTEAFF.

The CDR3 loop is CASSMVSGTHNEQFF. As DNA, the CDR3 is TGTGCCAGTAGTATGGTCAGCGGGACTCACAATGAGCAGTTCTTC. The rearrangement joins TRBV19 to TRBJ2-1; TRBD2 aligns across 7 bases. With V trimmed by 3 bases and J by 5 bases, 7 bases remained unmatched. Germline CDR1 is LNHDA and CDR2 is SQIVND (reference sequence). This CDR3 region has 15 residues.

This chain joins TRBV11-2 and TRBJ2-2, with 9 bases lining up with TRBD1. This CDR3 has 18 amino acids. V gave up 0 bases and J gave up 5 bases; unmatched junction bases: 10. The V gene's germline CDR1 is SGHAT and CDR2 FQNNGV. For the CDR3, the DNA is TGTGCCAGCAGCTTAGATGGCGGGACAGGGCCCCGAACCGGGGAGCTGTTTTTT. This encodes CASSLDGGTGPRTGELFF.

This clone was seen once. Mismatch with germline at one junction end may stem from a read error. J is TRBJ2-5 and V is TRBV7-7; possibly TRBD2 for D (5 bases). Germline V gene lookup returns CDR1 SSHAT and CDR2 FNYEAQ (reference sequence). The CDR3 sequence is 17 residues long. CDR3 loop: CASSLMRLSTGQETQYF. The CDR3 coding sequence is TGTGCTAGCAGCTTAATGCGCCTCTCTACGGGGCAAGAGACCCAGTACTTC. The complete variable domain, with remaining parts taken from reference TRBV7-7 and TRBJ2-5, reads GAGVSQSPRYKVTKRGQDVTLRCDPISSHATLYWYQQALGQGPEFLTYFNYEAQPDKSGLPSDRFSAERPEGSISTLTIQRTEQRDSAMYRCASSLMRLSTGQETQYFGPGTRLLVL.

The V and J genes are TRBV11-3 and TRBJ2-2; the D is unclear. Trimming took off 4 bases at V and 0 bases at J, with 12 bases between the two ends. CDR1 and CDR2 (germline): SGHNT, YENEEA. This CDR3 spans 16 amino acids. DNA of the CDR3: TGTGCCAGCAGCTCCCCCCAAAAATCGAACACCGGGGAGCTGTTTTTT. Translated: CASSSPQKSNTGELFF.

The chain has TRBV10-3 and TRBJ1-5, with 9 positions matching TRBD1. The V and J ends lost 3 bases and 4 bases, in that order; junction bases with no gene match: 4. CDR1 is ENHRY, CDR2 SYGVKD, per germline. There are 15 residues in the CDR3. CDR3 sequence reads: CAISDFDRGNQPQHF. Here the CDR3 DNA reads TGTGCCATCAGTGATTTCGACAGGGGGAATCAGCCCCAGCATTTT.

The rearrangement links TRBV19 to TRBJ1-3; 7 nucleotides agree with TRBD1. Germline V gene data show CDR1 as LNHDA and CDR2 as SQIVND (reference sequence). V trimming: 6 bases; J trimming: 4 bases; junction bases outside the gene matches: 6. The CDR3 length is 14 residues. The CDR3 DNA reads as TGTGCCAGTAGCAGTACAGGGGTGGGAAACACCATATATTTT. It is translated as CASSSTGVGNTIYF.

The chain uses TRBV29-1 and TRBJ2-2; D call uncertain. V lost 0 bases to trimming and J lost 4 bases, with 12 bases between them. The CDR3 is 15 amino acids. Germline V gene data show CDR1 as SQVTM and CDR2 as ANQGSEA. For the CDR3, the DNA is TGCAGCGTTGAAGATCCGCGGAGAGGCACCGGGGAGCTGTTTTTT. Amino acids: CSVEDPRRGTGELFF.

This chain uses TRBV19 with TRBJ1-3; no clear D gene. Trimming shortened V by 7 bases and J by 0 bases, and 7 bases separated the two germline ends. Germline CDR1 LNHDA, CDR2 SQIVND (reference sequence). The length of the CDR3 is 13 residues. In DNA form, the CDR3 reads TGTGCCAGTACGGTCAACTCTGGAAACACCATATATTTT. Protein: CASTVNSGNTIYF.

The rearrangement links TRBV5-1 to TRBJ2-3, with D possibly matching TRBD2 (6 bases). V shed 2 bases and J shed 4 bases, with 11 bases lying between them. The CDR3 contains 14 residues. Germline CDR1 reads SGHRS; CDR2 reads YFSETQ. The DNA of the CDR3 is TGCGCCAGCAGCTTTGGAGGGAACGCAGATACGCAGTATTTT. This codes for CASSFGGNADTQYF.